This T cell receptor beta chain was identified in a study of T cell changes during pregnancy in multiple sclerosis. The CDR3 spans 15 residues. V shed 0 bases and J shed 4 bases, with 11 bases lying between them. CDR1 and CDR2 from the germline V gene are SGDLS and YYNGEE. TCRdb's copy holds only in-frame clones and misses some; the assay was immunoSEQ multiplex PCR. Of 30,000 to 45,000 clones detected, approximately 92% appear once; the ten largest clones hold around 10%. The sequencing here drew on CD8+ T cells from peripheral blood mononuclear cells, taken after pregnancy. The V and J genes are TRBV9 and TRBJ2-1; the D is unclear. This receptor was obtained from a female donor with multiple sclerosis, enrolled in a pregnancy study. In DNA, the CDR3 is TGTGCCAGCAGCGTAGCTACGTCTGAATACAATGAGCAGTTCTTC. It encodes CASSVATSEYNEQFF.